The 17 T cell receptor beta chains in this list originate from one sample, sequenced in a study of glioma-infiltrating T cells after dendritic cell vaccination. Clones were read by immunoSEQ multiplex PCR, and TCRdb kept only the in-frame ones, dropping some. This table holds about 73,000 clones, more than 65% found once. The sequences come from blood, collected before dendritic cell vaccination. All receptors derive from a human donor with glioblastoma.

This clone was counted between two and nine times. The rearrangement links TRBV2 to TRBJ1-5; possibly TRBD1 for D (6 bases). The CDR3 totals 17 residues. The ends were cut back, 2 bases at V and 3 bases at J, with 17 bases in the middle. The germline V gene has CDR1 SNHLY and CDR2 FYNNEI. CDR3 region: CASSEKIRTAYNQPQHF. DNA for the CDR3: TGTGCCAGCAGTGAAAAGATTCGGACAGCGTACAATCAGCCCCAGCATTTT.

The rearrangement uses TRBV6-5 and TRBJ2-1; 11 bases line up with TRBD2. The CDR3 is made up of 14 amino acids. With 6 bases clipped from V and 10 bases from J, the junction kept 8 bases outside the gene matches. Germline loops: CDR1 MNHEY, CDR2 SVGAGI. CDR3 in amino acids: CASRVSGGAWEQFF. CDR3 sequence (DNA): TGTGCCAGCAGGGTTAGCGGGGGGGCCTGGGAGCAGTTCTTC.

The chain is built from TRBV29-1 and TRBJ2-2; D gene uncertain. Germline loops: CDR1 SQVTM, CDR2 ANQGSEA. The CDR3 has 11 residues. Trimming stripped 6 bases from V and 3 bases from J, with 5 bases between. DNA for the CDR3: TGCAGCGTCCTAGACACCGGGGAGCTGTTTTTT. As protein: CSVLDTGELFF.

The chain carries TRBV6-5 and TRBJ1-1, with 9 bases identical to TRBD1. In germline, CDR1 is MNHEY, CDR2 SVGAGI. The J segment lost 8 bases and the V segment lost 0 bases, leaving 10 bases of the junction unmatched. This CDR3 has 16 amino acids. Here the CDR3 DNA reads TGTGCCAGCAGTTACTCATCGGGACAGGGATCACTGGAAGCTTTCTTT. Its protein is CASSYSSGQGSLEAFF.

The chain recombines TRBV6-6 with TRBJ1-1; 8 bases fit TRBD1. The CDR3 consists of 16 residues. With 7 bases clipped from V and 2 bases from J, the junction kept 12 bases outside the gene matches. Germline V gene sequence: CDR1 MNHNY, CDR2 SVGAGI (reference sequence). The CDR3, as DNA: TGTGCCAGCACCCCAGAAAGGGACAGGACAAACACTGAAGCTTTCTTT. Residues: CASTPERDRTNTEAFF.

This chain connects TRBV27 to TRBJ2-7; the match to TRBD1 covers 9 bases. Germline assignment: CDR1 MNHEY and CDR2 SMNVEV (reference sequence). V shed 4 bases, J shed 2 bases, and the junction held 3 bases outside the gene matches. The CDR3 has 14 amino acids. For the CDR3, the DNA is TGTGCCAGCAGTTCCCGGACAGGGGCCTACGAGCAGTACGTC. Its translation: CASSSRTGAYEQYV.

The rearrangement joins TRBV5-6 to TRBJ2-3, with a tentative D call TRBD2 (7 bases). CDR1 and CDR2 from the germline V gene are SGHDT and YYEEEE. This CDR3 is built from 16 residues. V was shortened by 2 bases and J by 1 base, with 14 bases between the two germline ends. The CDR3, as DNA: TGTGCCAGCAGCTTTGAGGGGGGGCTGGGCACAGATACGCAGTATTTT. Protein sequence: CASSFEGGLGTDTQYF.

The CDR3 loop is CASSDPPGLAGERKGYNEQFF. CDR3 DNA: TGTGCCAGCAGCGATCCCCCGGGACTAGCGGGGGAACGCAAGGGCTACAATGAGCAGTTCTTC. The chain uses TRBV21-1 and TRBJ2-1; TRBD2 is taken as the D call from the table, unchecked against the DNA. TRBV21-1 is marked as a pseudogene. The CDR3 has 21 residues.

CDR3 sequence: CATAGSYNEQFF. CDR3 in DNA: TGTGCCACCGCCGGCTCCTACAATGAGCAGTTCTTC. The rearrangement links TRBV27 to TRBJ2-1; no firm D call. V lost 10 bases to trimming and J lost 0 bases, with 7 bases between them. Per germline, CDR1 MNHEY and CDR2 SMNVEV (reference sequence). The length of the CDR3 is 12 residues.

The gene calls are TRBV7-9 and TRBJ1-1; D gene uncertain. This CDR3 region has 13 residues. Germline V gene sequence: CDR1 SEHNR, CDR2 FQNEAQ (reference sequence). V gave up 7 bases and J gave up 7 bases, with 16 bases separating them. As DNA, the CDR3 is TGTGCCAGCACCCTAGCAGATCCGGTTGAAGCTTTCTTT. It yields the protein CASTLADPVEAFF.

This clone showed up just a few times. The chain is built from TRBV2 and TRBJ1-4; 7 bases are shared with TRBD1. The CDR3 runs 16 residues. Trimming at V came to 6 bases and at J to 7 bases, leaving 14 bases not matched to a gene. In germline, CDR1 is SNHLY, CDR2 FYNNEI. The CDR3 sequence: CASSQSLGGASEKLFF. The CDR3 nucleotides read TGTGCCAGCAGCCAAAGTTTAGGGGGCGCATCTGAAAAACTGTTTTTT.

V and J are TRBV2 and TRBJ2-5, with D possibly matching TRBD1 (6 bases). The CDR3 spans 16 residues. Germline V gene lookup returns CDR1 SNHLY and CDR2 FYNNEI. V shed 2 bases and J shed 2 bases, with 15 bases lying between them. CDR3 protein: CASSEQGGIGQETQYF. The CDR3 bases are TGTGCCAGCAGTGAACAAGGGGGTATCGGACAAGAGACCCAGTACTTC.

CDR3 in DNA: TGTGCCAGCAGTTTATCGAGGACGGGGGGTGGACCCCAGCATTTT. It specifies CASSLSRTGGGPQHF. V gene TRBV28 combines with J gene TRBJ1-5; D may be TRBD1 (5 bases). The CDR3 has 15 amino acids. The germline V and J ends were trimmed by 1 base and 10 bases, with 17 bases remaining between them. Germline CDR1 and CDR2: MDHEN and SYDVKM.

The CDR3 region is CASSHIKLAGTDTQYF. CDR3 in DNA: TGTGCCAGCTCCCACATTAAACTAGCGGGGACAGATACGCAGTATTTT. The chain uses TRBV18 and TRBJ2-3; the match to TRBD2 covers 10 bases. The CDR3 spans 16 residues. Germline V CDR1 and CDR2: KGHSH, LQKENI. Trimming at V came to 6 bases and at J to 3 bases, leaving 9 bases not matched to a gene.

The chain carries TRBV7-9 and TRBJ2-2; TRBD1 matches at 8 bases. The germline CDR1 and CDR2 sequences are SEHNR and FQNEAQ (reference sequence). V dropped 2 bases and J dropped 1; count of bases not matched to a gene: 9. The CDR3 is made up of 18 amino acids. CDR3 sequence: CASSLPPGQAMNTGELFF. CDR3 nucleotide sequence: TGTGCCAGCAGCTTACCCCCGGGACAGGCGATGAACACCGGGGAGCTGTTTTTT.

V and J are TRBV18 and TRBJ2-7; tentative D call: TRBD2 (5 bases). Deletions cut 2 bases from V and 2 bases from J, with 10 bases between. The CDR3 covers 14 residues. Germline CDR1 reads KGHSH; CDR2 reads LQKENI. This CDR3 is CASSPNPGAYEQYF. In DNA, the CDR3 is TGTGCCAGCTCACCAAATCCCGGGGCCTACGAGCAGTACTTC.

V gene TRBV5-1 combines with J gene TRBJ2-1; D might be TRBD1 (6 bases). This CDR3 spans 14 amino acids. Trimming pared 4 bases from V and 10 bases from J, leaving 18 bases between. From germline, CDR1 is SGHRS and CDR2 YFSETQ. CDR3 region: CASSPRQVPTEQFF. The CDR3 DNA reads TGCGCCAGCAGCCCGCGACAGGTCCCAACGGAGCAGTTCTTC.